This T cell receptor (beta chain) was sequenced in a study of beta chain features in type 1 diabetes. Germline assignment: CDR1 GTSNPN and CDR2 SVGIG (reference sequence). CDR3 length: 12 residues. The V gene lost 0 bases and the J gene lost 1 base, with 2 bases spanning the gap. Findings and caveats of the study: People with Type 1 diabetes carried modestly yet significantly shorter TCRB CDR3s in all four CD4+ subsets.

This clone was counted between two and nine times. What it binds is unknown. The sample contains more than one DNA sequence encoding this CDR3. TCRB transcripts that were expressed got sequenced, as all of the isolated RNA had been reverse transcribed. This table comes from immunoSEQ multiplex PCR, and its TCRdb copy is limited to in-frame clones, with some not included. The sample holds 630,000 or so clones, 11% to 15% seen once. The chain links TRBV30 to TRBJ2-3, with D uncertain. Source material: naive CD4+ T cells from blood. The TCR sequence derives from a man aged 18 to 35 with type 1 diabetes. CDR3 in amino acids: CAWSVRTDTQYF. The CDR3 nucleotides read TGTGCCTGGAGTGTACGCACAGATACGCAGTATTTT.